These 21 T cell receptor beta chains were all obtained from the same sample, sequenced in a study of cytomegalovirus exposure and HLA in healthy donors. This PCR relied on a set of 60 Vbeta primers and 13 Jbeta primers. This table comes from immunoSEQ multiplex PCR, and its TCRdb copy is limited to in-frame clones, with some not included. The sample carries 150,000 to 250,000 clones, 70% to 80% recorded once. The source material was PBMCs. The receptor set was obtained from a girl aged 5 to 17 in good health and CMV-seropositive.

The table lists this clone with a count of one. The V and J genes are TRBV13 and TRBJ2-5; 10 bases match TRBD2. J gave up 5 bases and V 5 bases, and 14 bases lay outside the gene matches. In germline, CDR1 is PRHDT, CDR2 FYEKMQ (reference sequence). This CDR3 comprises 17 residues. CDR3 DNA: TGTGCCAGCAGCAACCTCGGGTTAGCGGGGGGCGGGGAGACCCAGTACTTC. It yields the protein CASSNLGLAGGGETQYF.

The chain uses TRBV4-3 and TRBJ1-5, with D unclear. The CDR3 has 15 amino acids. V lost 4 bases and J 7 bases, leaving 17 bases between the germline ends. Germline V gene sequence: CDR1 LGHNA, CDR2 YSLEER. CDR3 DNA sequence: TGCGCCAGCAGCCCCGCGTCGGGAAGCGGACAGCCCCAGCATTTT. It yields the protein CASSPASGSGQPQHF.

The rearrangement joins TRBV7-8 to TRBJ2-7, with TRBD1 matching 9 bases. V lost 5 bases to trimming and J lost 3 bases; unmatched junction nucleotides: 2. Germline V gene lookup returns CDR1 SGHVS and CDR2 FQNEAQ. There are 13 residues in the CDR3. CDR3 nucleotides: TGTGCCAGCAGCCCGGACAGGGGCTACGAGCAGTACTTC. This gives the protein CASSPDRGYEQYF.

The CDR3 DNA reads TGTGCCAGCAGCCAGGAGGTCTATTATGAGCAGTTCTTC. Protein sequence: CASSQEVYYEQFF. V is TRBV11-3 and J is TRBJ2-1, with D tentatively TRBD2 (5 bases). The ends were cut back, 5 bases at V and 8 bases at J, with 13 bases in the middle. The CDR3 loop spans 13 amino acids. Per germline, CDR1 SGHNT and CDR2 YENEEA.

This clone has just one count. This chain joins TRBV11-2 and TRBJ2-7; D unresolved. Germline assignment: CDR1 SGHAT and CDR2 FQNNGV. This CDR3 region has 15 residues. V was shortened by 2 bases and J by 3 bases, with 14 bases between the two germline ends. CDR3 DNA sequence: TGTGCCAGCAGCTTACAGTCTAGTAAGGACTACGAGCAGTACTTC. Protein sequence: CASSLQSSKDYEQYF.

This rearrangement joins TRBV11-2 to TRBJ1-1; D is ambiguous. This CDR3 region has 12 residues. V dropped 1 base and J dropped 3 bases, with 3 bases sitting between them. The germline V gene encodes CDR1 SGHAT and CDR2 FQNNGV. CDR3 in DNA: TGTGCCAGCAGCTTAGGGCACACTGAAGCTTTCTTT. Protein product: CASSLGHTEAFF.

The J gene is TRBJ1-2, the V gene TRBV6-5; TRBD1 matches 8 bases. CDR1 is MNHEY and CDR2 is SVGAGI in the germline V gene. The CDR3 sequence is 14 residues long. V dropped 4 bases and J dropped 5; count of bases not matched to a gene: 6. The CDR3 DNA reads as TGTGCCAGCAGTTTCGGGACAGGTGGTTATGGCTACACCTTC. The encoded protein is CASSFGTGGYGYTF.

J is TRBJ1-2 and V is TRBV25-1, with D possibly being TRBD1 (6 bases). The germline V gene encodes CDR1 MGHDK and CDR2 SYGVNS. Trimming removed 0 bases from V and 4 bases from J, with 12 bases in between. CDR3 length: 15 residues. The CDR3 reads CASSEYFQGSYGYTF. The CDR3 bases are TGTGCCAGCAGTGAATATTTCCAGGGGAGCTATGGCTACACCTTC.

The V gene is TRBV5-6, the J gene TRBJ1-2; no clear D gene. The CDR3 is 11 amino acids. Trimming removed 2 bases at V and 5 bases at J, with 4 bases between. CDR1 is SGHDT and CDR2 is YYEEEE in the germline V gene. The CDR3 protein is CASSFSYGYTF. CDR3 coding DNA: TGTGCCAGCAGCTTTAGTTATGGCTACACCTTC.

This clone was observed a handful of times. The chain recombines TRBV13 with TRBJ2-1; 9 bases line up with TRBD2. CDR3 size: 17 residues. Trimming took 4 bases from V and 6 from J; bases not matched to a gene: 13. CDR1 is PRHDT, CDR2 FYEKMQ, per germline (reference sequence). CDR3 bases: TGTGCCAGCAGCTGCATAGCGGGGGAGCGCTTATCCAATGAGCAGTTCTTC. This codes for CASSCIAGERLSNEQFF.

This clone turned up a few times. The V gene is TRBV6-5, the J gene TRBJ1-1; perhaps TRBD1 as D (6 bases). Germline CDR1 reads MNHEY; CDR2 reads SVGAGI. Trimming cost V 5 bases and J 4 bases, with 14 bases left between them. CDR3 length: 14 amino acids. Written as DNA, the CDR3 is TGTGCCAGCAGTCGGGGCGGACAGTTCACTGAAGCTTTCTTT. It yields the protein CASSRGGQFTEAFF.

The chain uses TRBV7-2 and TRBJ1-6, with a weak D call TRBD1 (5 bases). This CDR3 spans 17 amino acids. Trimming shortened V by 0 bases and J by 3 bases, and 12 bases separated the two germline ends. The V gene's germline CDR1 is SGHTA and CDR2 FQGNSA. This CDR3 reads CASSLAIQGYYNSPLHF. The CDR3 DNA is TGTGCCAGCAGCTTAGCTATTCAGGGCTACTATAATTCACCCCTCCACTTT.

In this sample, this clone turned up a few times. The chain employs TRBV7-6 and TRBJ2-2, with TRBD2 matching over 14 bases. V lost 5 bases, J lost 6 bases, and 5 bases stayed unmatched. CDR3 length: 16 amino acids. The germline V gene encodes CDR1 SGHVS and CDR2 FNYEAQ. For the CDR3, the DNA is TGTGCCAGCAGCCCGACTAGCGGGGGGGCCGCCGGGGAGCTGTTTTTT. Translated, it gives CASSPTSGGAAGELFF.

A remark on this clone: The sample carries other DNA sequences with the same CDR3. V usage is TRBV9 and J usage is TRBJ1-2; 9 nucleotides match TRBD1. V trimming: 3 bases; J trimming: 4 bases; junction bases outside the gene matches: 10. The CDR3 is 16 amino acids. The V gene's germline CDR1 is SGDLS and CDR2 YYNGEE. CDR3: CASSAQPGQGTYGYTF. The CDR3 DNA reads TGTGCCAGCAGCGCGCAACCGGGACAGGGTACCTATGGCTACACCTTC.

The V and J genes are TRBV5-1 and TRBJ2-7; TRBD2 is a possible D gene (6 bases). V dropped 0 bases and J dropped 1 base, with 17 bases sitting between them. Germline V gives CDR1 SGHRS, CDR2 YFSETQ. The CDR3 consists of 17 residues. The CDR3 here is CASSLGISSRESYEQYF. The DNA for the CDR3 is TGCGCCAGCAGCTTGGGAATTTCCAGCCGGGAGTCCTACGAGCAGTACTTC. Filled out from reference TRBV5-1 and TRBJ2-7, the complete variable domain reads KAGVTQTPRYLIKTRGQQVTLSCSPISGHRSVSWYQQTPGQGLQFLFEYFSETQRNKGNFPGRFSGRQFSNSRSEMNVSTLELGDSALYLCASSLGISSRESYEQYFGPGTRLTVT.

J is TRBJ2-7 and V is TRBV4-1; 9 bases align to TRBD2. V trimming: 6 bases; J trimming: 10 bases; junction bases outside the gene matches: 13. Germline loops: CDR1 MGHRA, CDR2 YSYEKL. The CDR3 length is 14 residues. CDR3 in DNA: TGCGCCAGCAGGGCCATCGGCGGGGGGGCTCAACAGTACTTC. Protein product: CASRAIGGGAQQYF.

The chain uses TRBV7-9 and TRBJ1-4; 7 bases line up with TRBD1. V shed 5 bases and J 5 bases; nucleotides not matched to a gene: 5. Germline values: CDR1 SEHNR, CDR2 FQNEAQ (reference sequence). The CDR3 loop spans 14 amino acids. In nucleotides, the CDR3 is TGTGCCAGCAGCAACAGGGGAAAGAATGAAAAACTGTTTTTT. Protein sequence: CASSNRGKNEKLFF.

The V call is TRBV7-9, the J call TRBJ2-1; 7 bases line up with TRBD1. V was clipped by 5 bases and J by 4 bases; unmatched bases: 8. CDR1 and CDR2 from the germline V gene are SEHNR and FQNEAQ (reference sequence). The CDR3 sequence is 15 residues long. CDR3 protein: CASSPRDSNYNEQFF. CDR3 nucleotides: TGTGCCAGCAGCCCCCGGGACAGCAATTACAATGAGCAGTTCTTC.

The chain couples TRBV10-2 to TRBJ2-7; possibly TRBD1 for D (6 bases). The CDR3 has 13 residues. V was trimmed by 6 bases and J by 1 base, leaving 10 bases between them. CDR1 WSHSY and CDR2 SAAADI come from the germline V gene. The DNA for the CDR3 is TGCGCCAGCAGACAGGGAGTATCCTACGAGCAGTACTTC. Translating gives CASRQGVSYEQYF.

The rearrangement uses TRBV19 and TRBJ1-3; a weak D match, TRBD1 (6 bases). The germline CDR1 and CDR2 sequences are LNHDA and SQIVND (reference sequence). This CDR3 region has 17 residues. V lost 0 bases and J 0 bases, leaving 12 bases between the germline ends. CDR3 nucleotides: TGTGCCAGTAGTATAGAGTCCGGGGGGCACTCTGGAAACACCATATATTTT. This encodes CASSIESGGHSGNTIYF.

The chain has TRBV11-2 and TRBJ2-7, with D possibly being TRBD2 (7 bases). Trimming stripped 1 base from V and 0 bases from J, with 13 bases between. The germline CDR1 and CDR2 sequences are SGHAT and FQNNGV. The CDR3 is made up of 16 amino acids. The CDR3 sequence is CASSLAGGLSSYEQYF. In DNA form, the CDR3 reads TGTGCCAGCAGCTTAGCGGGGGGCCTAAGCTCCTACGAGCAGTACTTC.